This T cell receptor (beta chain) was sequenced in a study of T-cell memory formation after mild COVID-19. Findings of the study overall: Clones contracting over day 15 to 85 were CD4/CD8 balanced, with later expanders leaning CD4+. The authors left the SARS-CoV-2 specificity of second-wave clones peaking on day 37 unconfirmed.

5'RACE with constant-segment primers built TCRalpha and TCRbeta cDNA libraries with UMIs. TCRdb reprocessed the 5' RACE reads with MiXCR, giving one entry per CDR3 protein. The sample carries roughly 580,000 distinct CDR3 sequences, approximately 18% recorded once. The CDR3 sequence is 15 residues long. CDR1 SGHRS and CDR2 YFSETQ come from the germline V gene. V lost 0 bases, J lost 9 bases, and 8 bases stayed unmatched. This clonotype has ten or more counts. Its antigen is currently unknown. The sequence derives from an adult woman who had mild COVID-19 (a few samples of this study predate the infection). Cell type and time point are not known. The sample taken for sequencing was PBMCs or a T cell subset sorted from them (not recorded which). The chain is built from TRBV5-1 and TRBJ2-1, with 8 bases lining up with TRBD2. The CDR3 DNA reads as TGCGCCAGCAGCTTGGTGGCGGGGGGCCTCACTGAGCAGTTCTTC. It yields the protein CASSLVAGGLTEQFF. The full variable domain, rest sourced from reference TRBV5-1 and TRBJ2-1, is KAGVTQTPRYLIKTRGQQVTLSCSPISGHRSVSWYQQTPGQGLQFLFEYFSETQRNKGNFPGRFSGRQFSNSRSEMNVSTLELGDSALYLCASSLVAGGLTEQFFGPGTRLTVL.